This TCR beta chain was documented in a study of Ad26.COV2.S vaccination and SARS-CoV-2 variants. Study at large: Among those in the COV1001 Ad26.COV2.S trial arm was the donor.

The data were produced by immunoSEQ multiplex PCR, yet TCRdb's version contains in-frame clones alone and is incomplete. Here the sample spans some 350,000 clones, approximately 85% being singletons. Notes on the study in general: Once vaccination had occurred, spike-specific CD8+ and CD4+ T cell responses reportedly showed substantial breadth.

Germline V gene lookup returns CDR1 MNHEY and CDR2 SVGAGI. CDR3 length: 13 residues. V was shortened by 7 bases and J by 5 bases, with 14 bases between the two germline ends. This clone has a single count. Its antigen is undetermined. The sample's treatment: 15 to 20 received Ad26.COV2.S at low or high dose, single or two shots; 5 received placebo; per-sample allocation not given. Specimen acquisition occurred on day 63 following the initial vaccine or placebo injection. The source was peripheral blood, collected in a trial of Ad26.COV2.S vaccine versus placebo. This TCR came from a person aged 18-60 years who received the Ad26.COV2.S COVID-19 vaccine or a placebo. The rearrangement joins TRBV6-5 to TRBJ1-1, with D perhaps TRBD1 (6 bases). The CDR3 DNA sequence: TGTGCCAGCACCGAAGGCAGGGGAACTGAAGCTTTCTTT. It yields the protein CASTEGRGTEAFF.